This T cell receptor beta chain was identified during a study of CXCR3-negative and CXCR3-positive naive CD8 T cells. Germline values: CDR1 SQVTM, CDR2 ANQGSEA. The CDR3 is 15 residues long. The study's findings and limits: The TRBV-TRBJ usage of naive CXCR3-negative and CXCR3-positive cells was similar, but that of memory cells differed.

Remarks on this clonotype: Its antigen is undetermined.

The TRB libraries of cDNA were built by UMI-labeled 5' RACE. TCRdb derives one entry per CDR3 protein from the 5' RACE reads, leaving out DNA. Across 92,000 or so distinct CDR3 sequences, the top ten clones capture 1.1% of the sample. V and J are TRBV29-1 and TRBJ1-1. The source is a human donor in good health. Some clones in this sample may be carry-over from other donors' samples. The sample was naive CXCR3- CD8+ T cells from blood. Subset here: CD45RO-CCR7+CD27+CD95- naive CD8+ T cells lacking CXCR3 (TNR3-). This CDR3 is CSVSFGVAGNTEAFF. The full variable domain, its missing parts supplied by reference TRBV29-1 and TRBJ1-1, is SAVISQKPSRDICQRGTSLTIQCQVDSQVTMMFWYRQQPGQSLTLIATANQGSEATYESGFVIDKFPISRPNLTFSTLTVSNMSPEDSSIYLCSVSFGVAGNTEAFFGQGTRLTVV.